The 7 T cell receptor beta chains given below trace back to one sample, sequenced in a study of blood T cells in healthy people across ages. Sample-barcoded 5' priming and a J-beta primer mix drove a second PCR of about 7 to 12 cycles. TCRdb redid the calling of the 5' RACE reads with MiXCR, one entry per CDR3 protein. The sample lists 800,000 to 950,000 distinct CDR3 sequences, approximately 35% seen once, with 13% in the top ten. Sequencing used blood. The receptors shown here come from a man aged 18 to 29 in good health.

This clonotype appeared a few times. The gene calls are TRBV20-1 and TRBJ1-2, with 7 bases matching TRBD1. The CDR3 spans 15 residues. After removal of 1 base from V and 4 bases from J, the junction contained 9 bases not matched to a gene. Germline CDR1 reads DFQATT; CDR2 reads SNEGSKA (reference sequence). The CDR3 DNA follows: TGCAGTGCTAGAGGCTATAAGGGGGCAAGCTATGGCTACACCTTC. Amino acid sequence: CSARGYKGASYGYTF.

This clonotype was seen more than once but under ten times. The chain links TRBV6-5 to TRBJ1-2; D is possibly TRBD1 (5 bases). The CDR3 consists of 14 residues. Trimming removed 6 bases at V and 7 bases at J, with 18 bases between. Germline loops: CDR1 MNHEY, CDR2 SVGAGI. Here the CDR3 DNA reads TGTGCCAGCAGCCCGGGCCGACAGAATAGTGGCTACACCTTC. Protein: CASSPGRQNSGYTF.

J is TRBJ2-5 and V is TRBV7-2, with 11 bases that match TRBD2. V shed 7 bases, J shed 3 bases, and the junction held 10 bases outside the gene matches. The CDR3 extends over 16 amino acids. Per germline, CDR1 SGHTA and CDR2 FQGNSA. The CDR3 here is CASTSFELAGEETQYF. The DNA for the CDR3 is TGTGCCAGCACCTCATTCGAACTAGCGGGGGAAGAGACCCAGTACTTC.

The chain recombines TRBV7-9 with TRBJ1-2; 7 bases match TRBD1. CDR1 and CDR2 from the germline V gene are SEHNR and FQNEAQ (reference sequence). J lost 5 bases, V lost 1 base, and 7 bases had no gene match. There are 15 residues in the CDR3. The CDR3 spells CASSLVGAGGYGYTF. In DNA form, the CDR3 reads TGTGCCAGCAGCTTAGTCGGGGCAGGGGGATATGGCTACACCTTC. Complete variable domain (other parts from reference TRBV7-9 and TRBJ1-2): DTGVSQNPRHKITKRGQNVTFRCDPISEHNRLYWYRQTLGQGPEFLTYFQNEAQLEKSRLLSDRFSAERPKGSFSTLEIQRTEQGDSAMYLCASSLVGAGGYGYTFGSGTRLTVV.

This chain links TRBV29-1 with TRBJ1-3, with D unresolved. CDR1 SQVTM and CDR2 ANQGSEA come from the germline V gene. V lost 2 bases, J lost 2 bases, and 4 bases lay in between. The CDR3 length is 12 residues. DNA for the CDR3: TGCAGCGTTGAATACACTGGAAACACCATATATTTT. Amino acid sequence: CSVEYTGNTIYF.

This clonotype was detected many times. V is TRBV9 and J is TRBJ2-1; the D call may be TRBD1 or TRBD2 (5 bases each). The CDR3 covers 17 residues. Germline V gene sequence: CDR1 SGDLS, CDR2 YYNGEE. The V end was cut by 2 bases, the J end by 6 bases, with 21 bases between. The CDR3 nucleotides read TGTGCCAGCAGCGTTTCGGGGAACCGGGACCGAACCAATGAGCAGTTCTTC. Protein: CASSVSGNRDRTNEQFF.

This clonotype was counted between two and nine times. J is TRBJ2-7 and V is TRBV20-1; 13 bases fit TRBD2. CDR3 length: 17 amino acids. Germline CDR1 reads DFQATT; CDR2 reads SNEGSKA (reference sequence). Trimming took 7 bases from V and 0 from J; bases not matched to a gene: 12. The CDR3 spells CSVSGLAGASSSYEQYF. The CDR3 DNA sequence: TGCAGTGTCTCTGGACTAGCGGGGGCCTCGAGCTCCTACGAGCAGTACTTC.